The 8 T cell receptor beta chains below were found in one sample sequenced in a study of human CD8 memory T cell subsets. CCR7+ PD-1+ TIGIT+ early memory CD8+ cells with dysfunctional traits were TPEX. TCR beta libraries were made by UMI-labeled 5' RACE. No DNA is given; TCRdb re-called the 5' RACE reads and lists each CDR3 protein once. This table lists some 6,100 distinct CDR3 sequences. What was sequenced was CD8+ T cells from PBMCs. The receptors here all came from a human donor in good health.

The CDR3 protein is CASGRQQTYEQYF. The chain employs TRBV28 and TRBJ2-7; as DNA is missing, the TRBD1 call by TCRdb cannot be tested. The V gene's germline CDR1 is MDHEN and CDR2 SYDVKM. The CDR3 sequence is 13 residues long. Full variable domain (rest looked up from reference TRBV28 and TRBJ2-7): DVKVTQSSRYLVKRTGEKVFLECVQDMDHENMFWYRQDPGLGLRLIYFSYDVKMKEKGDIPEGYSVSREKKERFSLILESASTNQTSMYLCASGRQQTYEQYFGPGTRLTVT.

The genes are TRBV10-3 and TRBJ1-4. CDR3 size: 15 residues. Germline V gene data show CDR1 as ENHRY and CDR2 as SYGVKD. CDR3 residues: CAISESDGFNEKLFF.

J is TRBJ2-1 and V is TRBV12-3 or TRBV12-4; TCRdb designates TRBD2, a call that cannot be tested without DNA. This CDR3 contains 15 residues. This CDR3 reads CASSLGGGPGNEQFF.

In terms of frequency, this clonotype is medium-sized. This CDR3 reads CSVGQSGYEQYF. The V and J genes are TRBV29-1 and TRBJ2-7; TCRdb designates TRBD2, a call that cannot be tested without DNA. The CDR3 contains 12 residues. The V gene's germline CDR1 is SQVTM and CDR2 ANQGSEA.

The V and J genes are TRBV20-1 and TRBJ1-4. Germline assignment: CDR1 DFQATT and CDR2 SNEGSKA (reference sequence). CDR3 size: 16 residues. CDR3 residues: CSASPPWGATNEKLFF.

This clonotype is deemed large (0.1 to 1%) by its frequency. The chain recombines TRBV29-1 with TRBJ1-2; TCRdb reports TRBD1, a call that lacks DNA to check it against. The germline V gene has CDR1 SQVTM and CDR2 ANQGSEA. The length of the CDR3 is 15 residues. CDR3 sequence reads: CSVEVPGAANYGYTF.

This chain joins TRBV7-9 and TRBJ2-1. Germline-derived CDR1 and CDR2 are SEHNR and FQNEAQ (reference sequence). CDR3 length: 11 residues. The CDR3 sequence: CALTSYNEQFF.

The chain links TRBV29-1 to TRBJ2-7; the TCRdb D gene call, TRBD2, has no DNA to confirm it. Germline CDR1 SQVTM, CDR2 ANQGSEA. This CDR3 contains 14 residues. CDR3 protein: CSAEVAHSGYEQYF.